The clone carrying this T cell receptor (beta chain) showed up many times. CDR3 regions of TCR beta were amplified from RNA transcripts. RT-PCR was first run with HTBI primers, then multiplex PCR in a second round. TCRdb passed the multiplex PCR reads through MiXCR, listing each CDR3 protein once. The repertoire consists of 200,000 to 250,000 distinct CDR3 sequences, with around a fifth occurring once and the leading ten covering around 40%. This specimen belongs to a study of Graves' ophthalmopathy and Graves' hyperthyroidism. The TCR sequence derives from a woman aged 50 to 60 with Graves' ophthalmopathy. What was sequenced was peripheral blood.

The CDR3 reads CASSLVPDRPGNTEAFF. DNA for the CDR3: TGTGCCAGCAGCTTAGTCCCGGACAGGCCTGGGAACACTGAAGCTTTCTTT. The rearrangement uses TRBV11-1 and TRBJ1-1; TRBD1 matches 7 bases. The CDR3 covers 17 residues. Unmatched junction bases numbered 9, after V lost 1 base and J lost 1 base. The germline gives CDR1 SGHAT, CDR2 FQDESV (reference sequence).